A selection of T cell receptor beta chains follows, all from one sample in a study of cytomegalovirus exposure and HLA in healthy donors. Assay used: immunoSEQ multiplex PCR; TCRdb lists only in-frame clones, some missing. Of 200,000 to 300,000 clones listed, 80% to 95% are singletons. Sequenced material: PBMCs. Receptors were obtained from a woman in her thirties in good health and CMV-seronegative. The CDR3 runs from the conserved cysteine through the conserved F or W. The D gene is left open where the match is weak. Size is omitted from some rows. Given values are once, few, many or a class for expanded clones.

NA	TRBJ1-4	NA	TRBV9	CASSVEGRAYEKLFF	TGTGCCAGCAGCGTAGAAGGGAGGGCCTATGAAAAACTGTTTTTT
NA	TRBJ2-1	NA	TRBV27	CASSAQGYNEQFF	TGTGCCAGCAGTGCACAGGGATACAATGAGCAGTTCTTC
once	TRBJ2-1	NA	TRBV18	CASSPGTPRNEQFF	TGTGCCAGCTCACCCGGGACTCCTAGGAATGAGCAGTTCTTC
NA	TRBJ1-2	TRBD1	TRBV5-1	CASSSGQGDGYTF	TGCGCCAGCAGCTCAGGACAGGGGGATGGCTACACCTTC
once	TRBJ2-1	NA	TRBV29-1	CSVGSDEQFF	TGCAGCGTTGGAAGCGATGAGCAGTTCTTC
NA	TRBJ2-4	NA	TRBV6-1	CASSGTAAKRDIQYF	TGTGCCAGCAGTGGGACAGCTGCCAAGAGGGACATTCAGTACTTC
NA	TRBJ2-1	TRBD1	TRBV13	CASSSGDRLFVTEQFF	TGTGCCAGCAGCTCAGGGGACAGGCTTTTTGTGACTGAGCAGTTCTTC
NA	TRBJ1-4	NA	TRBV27	CASSLWGANEKLFF	TGTGCCAGCAGTTTGTGGGGGGCTAATGAAAAACTGTTTTTT
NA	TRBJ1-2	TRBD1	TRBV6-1	CASSDHRGPYGYTF	TGTGCCAGCAGTGATCACAGGGGACCCTATGGCTACACCTTC
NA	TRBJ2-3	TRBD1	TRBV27	CASSFVWGQGTDTQYF	TGTGCCAGCAGTTTTGTTTGGGGACAGGGGACAGATACGCAGTATTTT
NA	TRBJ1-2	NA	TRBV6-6	CASSYGVRYGYTF	TGTGCCAGCAGTTACGGGGTTCGCTATGGCTACACCTTC
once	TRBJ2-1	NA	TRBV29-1	CSVSTGINEQFF	TGCAGCGTCTCAACAGGGATCAATGAGCAGTTCTTC
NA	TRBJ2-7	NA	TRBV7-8	CASSLARGSTYEQYF	TGTGCCAGCAGCTTAGCCCGCGGCAGTACCTACGAGCAGTACTTC
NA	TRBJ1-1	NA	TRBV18	CASSPSGSAEAFF	TGTGCCAGCTCACCATCGGGGAGCGCTGAAGCTTTCTTT
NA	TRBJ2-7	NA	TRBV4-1	CASSQDDNEQYF	TGCGCCAGCAGCCAAGACGATAACGAGCAGTACTTC
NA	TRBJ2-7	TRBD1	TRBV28	CASRQGGKSYEQYF	TGTGCCAGCAGACAGGGGGGAAAGTCCTACGAGCAGTACTTC
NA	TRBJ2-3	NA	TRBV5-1	CASSFGTGGTDTQYF	TGCGCCAGCAGCTTCGGGACCGGAGGGACAGATACGCAGTATTTT
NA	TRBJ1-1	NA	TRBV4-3	CASSQDSWTEAFF	TGCGCCAGCAGCCAGGACTCGTGGACTGAAGCTTTCTTT
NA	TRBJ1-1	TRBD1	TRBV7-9	CASSSPGTGAGDTEAFF	TGTGCCAGCAGCTCGCCCGGGACAGGGGCAGGGGACACTGAAGCTTTCTTT
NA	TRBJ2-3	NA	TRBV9	CASSGGANTDTQYF	TGTGCCAGCAGCGGGGGGGCTAACACAGATACGCAGTATTTT
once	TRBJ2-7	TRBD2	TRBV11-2	CASSLVMASGYYEQYF	TGTGCCAGCAGCTTAGTTATGGCTAGCGGTTACTACGAGCAGTACTTC
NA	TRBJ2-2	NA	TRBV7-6	CASSPTGGMGTGELFF	TGTGCCAGCAGCCCGACTGGGGGGATGGGCACCGGGGAGCTGTTTTTT
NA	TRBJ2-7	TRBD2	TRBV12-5	CASGLVVVLNGGMGFYEQYF	TGTGCTAGTGGTTTGGTAGTTGTCTTAAACGGGGGGATGGGCTTTTACGAGCAGTACTTC
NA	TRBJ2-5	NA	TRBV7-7	CASSLLTGETQYF	TGTGCCAGCAGCTTATTAACAGGGGAGACCCAGTACTTC
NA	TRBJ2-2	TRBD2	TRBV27	CASSETSLAGGTGELFF	TGTGCCAGCAGTGAAACGAGTCTAGCGGGAGGTACCGGGGAGCTGTTTTTT
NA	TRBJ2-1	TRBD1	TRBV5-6	CASSLDSGTGGQFEQFF	TGTGCCAGCAGCTTGGACTCCGGGACAGGGGGCCAATTCGAGCAGTTCTTC
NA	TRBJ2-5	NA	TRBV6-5	CASSYSGPGAETQYF	TGTGCCAGCAGTTACTCAGGGCCAGGGGCGGAGACCCAGTACTTC
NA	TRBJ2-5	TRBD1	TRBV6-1	CASSPLTGVETQYF	TGTGCCAGCAGTCCCCTGACAGGGGTTGAGACCCAGTACTTC
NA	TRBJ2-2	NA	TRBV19	CASNRWGEGPGELFF	TGTGCCAGTAACAGATGGGGAGAGGGGCCCGGGGAGCTGTTTTTT
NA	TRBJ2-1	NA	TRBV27	CASSSTRIRNEQFF	TGTGCCAGCAGTTCGACTAGGATCCGCAATGAGCAGTTCTTC
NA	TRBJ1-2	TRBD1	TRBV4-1	CASSQVDRYGANYGYTF	TGCGCCAGCAGCCAAGTGGACAGGTATGGCGCTAACTATGGCTACACCTTC